Listed here are 13 T cell receptor beta chains from one sample, sequenced in a study of T cell repertoires in cytomegalovirus infection. TCRdb processed the reads anew with MiXCR; each CDR3 protein has one entry. The repertoire holds about 770,000 distinct CDR3 sequences, with almost 30% as singletons. No antigens are known for them. The source was cultured CD8+ T cells from PBMCs, collected from culture after CMV antigen stimulation. The receptor source for this set is a human donor in good health (CMV status not recorded). Some clones in this sample may be carry-over from other donors' samples.

The chain recombines TRBV6-1 with TRBJ2-7; D is tentatively TRBD1 or TRBD2 (7 bases each). V was pared by 4 bases and J by 3 bases, with 25 bases between. This CDR3 has 18 residues. Per the germline V gene, CDR1 is MNHNS and CDR2 is SASEGT. CDR3 coding DNA: TGTGCCAGCAGTGCCCAGGGGGGGGACCCAGTGGACTTCTACGAGCAGTACGTC. Translated: CASSAQGGDPVDFYEQYV.

This clonotype was detected a few times. V usage is TRBV7-6 and J usage is TRBJ2-5; 8 nucleotides line up with TRBD2. The trim removed 1 base at V and 1 base at J, leaving 14 bases unmatched. This CDR3 spans 19 amino acids. Germline V gene sequence: CDR1 SGHVS, CDR2 FNYEAQ. In DNA form, the CDR3 reads TGTGCCAGCAGCTTAGGATTGAGCGGAGCGGGGGCCCTCCAAGAGACCCAGTACTTC. Protein: CASSLGLSGAGALQETQYF. Full variable domain (missing parts from reference TRBV7-6 and TRBJ2-5): GAGVSQSPRYKVTKRGQDVALRCDPISGHVSLYWYRQALGQGPEFLTYFNYEAQQDKSGLPNDRFSAERPEGSISTLTIQRTEQRDSAMYRCASSLGLSGAGALQETQYFGPGTRLLVL.

The chain joins TRBV4-1 to TRBJ2-1; the match to TRBD1 covers 7 bases. CDR3 length equals 15 residues. Germline V gene data show CDR1 as MGHRA and CDR2 as YSYEKL. Trimming at V came to 5 bases and at J to 3 bases, leaving 7 bases not matched to a gene. The CDR3 bases are TGCGCCAGCAGCTTGGGACAGCTAGACTACAATGAGCAGTTCTTC. It encodes CASSLGQLDYNEQFF.

In DNA, the CDR3 is TGTGCCAGCAGTTTTCAGCGCGAGCAGTACTTC. It translates to CASSFQREQYF. The chain carries TRBV6-1 and TRBJ2-7; D remains unclear. V lost 5 bases to trimming and J lost 6 bases, with 8 bases between them. The CDR3 has 11 amino acids. The germline V gene has CDR1 MNHNS and CDR2 SASEGT.

This clonotype was detected only a few times. This rearrangement joins TRBV7-9 to TRBJ2-2, with TRBD1 identical over 11 bases. CDR3 length equals 17 residues. Germline V gene lookup returns CDR1 SEHNR and CDR2 FQNEAQ (reference sequence). With 4 bases clipped from V and 0 bases from J, the junction kept 4 bases outside the gene matches. The chain's CDR3 is CASSSGQGASNTGELFF. For the CDR3, the DNA is TGTGCCAGCAGCTCCGGACAGGGGGCCTCGAACACCGGGGAGCTGTTTTTT.

The chain joins TRBV12-3 or TRBV12-4 to TRBJ1-5, with D unresolved. V lost 7 bases and J 7 bases, leaving 14 bases between the germline ends. CDR3 length: 13 amino acids. As DNA, the CDR3 is TGTGCCAGCACCACGGACTTTAGGCAGCCCCAGCATTTT. It encodes CASTTDFRQPQHF.

The rearrangement joins TRBV9 to TRBJ2-3; D remains ambiguous. The ends were cut back, 4 bases at V and 4 bases at J, with 19 bases in the middle. Looked up from germline, CDR1 is SGDLS and CDR2 is YYNGEE. The CDR3 has 16 residues. The CDR3, as DNA: TGTGCCAGCAGCCCGGAGTCAGGAGAGTTTGCAGATACGCAGTATTTT. Its translation: CASSPESGEFADTQYF.

This clonotype was detected a few times. The chain combines TRBV4-1 with TRBJ2-1, with D possibly TRBD1 on 5 matching bases. The V gene lost 0 bases and the J gene lost 9 bases, with 6 bases spanning the gap. This CDR3 has 12 residues. Germline V gives CDR1 MGHRA, CDR2 YSYEKL. CDR3 DNA sequence: TGCGCCAGCAGCCAAGAGGGGCGTGAGCAGTTCTTC. Translating gives CASSQEGREQFF.

The chain links TRBV12-3 or TRBV12-4 to TRBJ2-5; D assignment may be TRBD1 or TRBD2 (6 bases each). The CDR3 contains 15 residues. Trimming removed 4 bases at V and 0 bases at J, with 12 bases between. CDR3 DNA sequence: TGTGCCAGCAGTTGGATCGGGGGCTACCAAGAGACCCAGTACTTC. This sequence encodes CASSWIGGYQETQYF.

This clonotype was counted only a few times. The V gene is TRBV12-3 or TRBV12-4, the J gene TRBJ1-1; D is unresolved. The CDR3 length is 13 residues. V shed 6 bases and J shed 4 bases, with 12 bases lying between them. The CDR3 DNA is TGTGCCAGCAGCCCCTTAATCGGCACTGAAGCTTTCTTT. Residues: CASSPLIGTEAFF.

The chain links TRBV4-3 to TRBJ1-2; D remains unclear. The germline V gene has CDR1 LGHNA and CDR2 YSLEER. The CDR3 spans 14 residues. The V and J ends lost 0 bases and 4 bases respectively, with 9 bases between them. The CDR3 protein is CASSQDIVSYGYTF. DNA for the CDR3: TGCGCCAGCAGCCAAGACATCGTCAGCTATGGCTACACCTTC.

The chain has TRBV9 and TRBJ1-1; D perhaps matches TRBD1 (5 bases). The germline CDR1 and CDR2 sequences are SGDLS and YYNGEE. This CDR3 has 17 residues. The V end lost 5 bases, the J end lost 0 bases, and 20 bases lay between the germline ends. DNA of the CDR3: TGTGCCAGCAGGTTTGGCCTTTCAGGGACTCTGAACACTGAAGCTTTCTTT. Translating gives CASRFGLSGTLNTEAFF.

This clonotype came up a few times. The V gene is TRBV5-5, the J gene TRBJ2-1; D not certain. V lost 2 bases and J lost 5, with 17 bases in between. Germline V gene data show CDR1 as SGHKS and CDR2 as YYEKEE (reference sequence). The CDR3 loop spans 16 amino acids. The CDR3 DNA reads TGTGCCAGCAGCTTTGAAGACGGTCAGTTTAACAATGAGCAGTTCTTC. Translating gives CASSFEDGQFNNEQFF.